This paragraph reports one T cell receptor (beta chain). Its antigen is unknown. The germline gives CDR1 LNHNV, CDR2 YYDKDF (reference sequence). V dropped 6 bases and J dropped 0 bases, with 9 bases sitting between them. The CDR3 covers 14 residues. The record originates from a study of T cell responses to AZD1222 COVID-19 vaccine. The study's findings and limits: The study found vaccine-associated CD4 TCRs spanning spike, dominant at 160-218 and 743-854. Two doses of AZD1222 preceded a rise in Spike-specific TCR breadth and depth. Of spike-specific TCRs, nearly half reportedly target regions left unmutated in variants.

Repertoires were generated with immunoSEQ multiplex PCR, while TCRdb's copy carries only in-frame clones and drops some. Among over 85,000 clones listed, roughly 83% were seen once. The TCR was taken from an adult who received the AZD1222 COVID-19 vaccine. The chain couples TRBV15 to TRBJ2-1; tentatively, D is TRBD2 (6 bases). Sequences were derived from peripheral blood, sampled 28 days after the second AZD1222 dose. The CDR3 sequence: CATRRGSSYNEQFF. The CDR3 nucleotides read TGTGCCACCAGGCGGGGAAGCTCCTACAATGAGCAGTTCTTC.